The clone carrying this TCR beta chain was counted ten times or more. Its antigen is unidentified. TCRdb used MiXCR to reprocess the multiplex PCR reads, holding one entry per CDR3 protein. The table shows some 140,000 distinct CDR3 sequences, with 21% occurring only once. The V end was cut by 4 bases, the J end by 3 bases, with 17 bases between. This CDR3 is built from 16 residues. CDR1 and CDR2 from the germline V gene are SGDLS and YYNGEE. This sample was included in a study of breast tumors, draining lymph nodes, adjacent tissues. Samples came from axillary lymph nodes draining the breast cancer. Regarding the study as a whole: Data only fit, rather than demonstrated, lymph node origin of most tumor T cells. Data fit most tumor T cells coming from lymph node, expanding in tumor. Tumor TCR diversity was below lymph nodes but above nontumor tissue.

The sequence was collected from a female donor with breast cancer. Some clones in this sample may be carry-over from other donors' samples. The chain employs TRBV9 and TRBJ2-1; weak D call: TRBD2 (7 bases). The specimen was axillary lymph node tissue. This CDR3 reads CASSSRGREGYNEQFF. CDR3 nucleotide sequence: TGTGCCAGCAGCAGTAGGGGGAGGGAAGGCTACAATGAGCAGTTCTTC.